This passage covers 9 T cell receptor beta chains from one sample sequenced in a study of T cells after yellow fever vaccination. TCRdb itself ran the 5' RACE reads through MiXCR, one entry per CDR3 protein. Of 450,000 to 550,000 distinct CDR3 sequences listed, about a fifth are singletons. The sequenced sample was PBMCs, obtained roughly 23 days after the first yellow fever vaccination. The origin of the receptors is a man aged 18-30 years who received the YFV17D yellow fever vaccine.

This clonotype was recorded only once. This rearrangement joins TRBV7-9 to TRBJ2-3; D is unresolved. The CDR3 contains 15 residues. The V gene's germline CDR1 is SEHNR and CDR2 FQNEAQ (reference sequence). V was cut by 3 bases and J by 8 bases, with 18 bases left in between. The CDR3 is CASSLGTGAKFTQYF. Written as DNA, the CDR3 is TGTGCCAGCAGCTTGGGTACCGGTGCAAAATTTACGCAGTATTTT.

The rearrangement joins TRBV20-1 to TRBJ2-5, with a tentative D call TRBD1 (6 bases). This CDR3 region has 15 residues. The ends were cut back, 4 bases at V and 0 bases at J, with 15 bases in the middle. Germline CDR1 and CDR2: DFQATT and SNEGSKA (reference sequence). Here the CDR3 reads CSAIAPGHNQETQYF. The CDR3 DNA is TGCAGTGCTATCGCCCCGGGACATAACCAAGAGACCCAGTACTTC.

The table lists this clonotype with a few counts. The chain employs TRBV7-2 and TRBJ2-1; D gene uncertain. V lost 5 bases, J lost 9 bases, and 8 bases lay in between. Germline CDR1 and CDR2: SGHTA and FQGNSA. The CDR3 consists of 11 residues. CDR3 in amino acids: CASSPWGEQFF. In DNA form, the CDR3 reads TGTGCCAGCAGCCCCTGGGGTGAGCAGTTCTTC.

This clonotype has just a few counts. The chain is built from TRBV20-1 and TRBJ1-5; tentative D call: TRBD1 (5 bases). CDR3 length: 17 residues. The germline gives CDR1 DFQATT, CDR2 SNEGSKA (reference sequence). V was clipped by 1 base and J by 0 bases, with 16 bases between them. The CDR3 DNA reads as TGCAGTGCTAGAGGGGGCAGGGCAGTCTATAGCAATCAGCCCCAGCATTTT. It yields the protein CSARGGRAVYSNQPQHF.

This clonotype was observed a few times. This chain joins TRBV7-2 and TRBJ1-2, with 8 bases aligning to TRBD1. This CDR3 region has 15 residues. Germline CDR1 SGHTA, CDR2 FQGNSA. Trimming at V came to 4 bases and at J to 2 bases, leaving 6 bases not matched to a gene. The CDR3 sequence: CASSYSTGENYGYTF. The DNA for the CDR3 is TGTGCCAGCAGCTACTCGACAGGGGAGAACTATGGCTACACCTTC.

In this sample, this clonotype turned up a few times. The chain combines TRBV14 with TRBJ2-1; D call uncertain. Germline V gene data show CDR1 as SGHDN and CDR2 as FVKESK. V gave up 2 bases and J gave up 5 bases, with 10 bases separating them. The CDR3 runs to 14 residues. The CDR3 nucleotides read TGTGCCAGCAGCCAATGGAACAGAGACAATGAGCAGTTCTTC. It is translated as CASSQWNRDNEQFF.

This clonotype turned up a few times. This chain connects TRBV18 to TRBJ1-2; TRBD1 is a possible D gene (6 bases). Germline V gives CDR1 KGHSH, CDR2 LQKENI. CDR3 length equals 16 residues. Trimming took 0 bases from V and 2 from J, leaving 13 bases between them. The CDR3 spells CASSPPQRGVNYGYTF. The CDR3, as DNA: TGTGCCAGCTCACCACCGCAAAGGGGGGTGAACTATGGCTACACCTTC.

A few counts support this clonotype. The chain uses TRBV5-5 and TRBJ2-7; D is undetermined. Trimming left V 1 base short and J 7 bases short, with 6 bases between. The CDR3 has 11 amino acids. CDR1 is SGHKS and CDR2 is YYEKEE in the germline V gene (reference sequence). This chain's CDR3 is CASSLSSEQYF. CDR3 bases: TGTGCCAGCAGCTTGTCGAGTGAGCAGTACTTC.

This clonotype has only a few counts. The rearrangement joins TRBV5-5 to TRBJ2-7, with D possibly TRBD1 on 6 matching bases. Germline V CDR1 and CDR2: SGHKS, YYEKEE (reference sequence). Trimming took off 2 bases at V and 3 bases at J, with 15 bases between the two ends. This CDR3 contains 15 residues. The CDR3 spells CASSLGQTLVYEQYV. CDR3 nucleotide sequence: TGTGCCAGCAGCTTAGGACAGACTTTGGTCTACGAGCAGTACGTC.